The 31 T cell receptor beta chains given below trace back to one sample, sequenced in a study of blood T cells in healthy people across ages. The second PCR ran roughly 6 to 12 cycles with a sample-barcoded 5' primer and J-beta primers. TCRdb analysed the 5' RACE reads with MiXCR anew, one entry per CDR3 protein. Of 750,000 to 950,000 distinct CDR3 sequences detected, 25% to 35% appear once; the ten largest clones hold 10% to 13%. These records were also assigned to another study, of T cells of mothers and their children.

Specimen: blood. The receptor source for this set is a woman aged 40 to 50 in good health.

In the case of this clonotype: This clone may be a read error of a much larger clone one base away. V gene TRBV28 combines with J gene TRBJ1-2, with TRBD1 as a possible D gene (6 bases). This CDR3 has 13 amino acids. Per the germline V gene, CDR1 is MDHEN and CDR2 is SYDVKM. V was cut by 5 bases and J by 4 bases, with 11 bases left in between. The CDR3 region is CASSITGPYGYTF. The CDR3 bases are TGTGCCAGCAGTATAACAGGGCCCTATGGCTACACCTTC.

V is TRBV7-3 and J is TRBJ2-1; possible D gene TRBD2, 6 bases. The V end lost 5 bases, the J end lost 9 bases, and 20 bases lay between the germline ends. This CDR3 has 15 residues. Germline V gene lookup returns CDR1 SGHTA and CDR2 FQGTGA. The CDR3 DNA sequence: TGTGCCAGCAGCCTGGGGGTGTGGGGGGATGGTGAGCAGTTCTTC. Protein product: CASSLGVWGDGEQFF. The full variable domain, with the rest looked up from reference TRBV7-3 and TRBJ2-1, is GAGVSQTPSNKVTEKGKYVELRCDPISGHTALYWYRQSLGQGPEFLIYFQGTGAADDSGLPNDRFFAVRPEGSVSTLKIQRTERGDSAVYLCASSLGVWGDGEQFFGPGTRLTVL.

The chain couples TRBV12-3 or TRBV12-4 to TRBJ2-7; 10 nucleotides align to TRBD2. The CDR3 extends over 14 amino acids. The ends lost 6 bases at V and 2 bases at J; junction bases unmatched: 4. The CDR3 bases are TGTGCCAGCAGGCAAAGCGGGGGGGCCTACGAGCAGTACTTC. This encodes CASRQSGGAYEQYF.

This clonotype was observed a handful of times. The CDR3 is CASSGSGTGAYEQYF. The CDR3 region has the DNA TGTGCCAGCAGTGGGTCTGGGACTGGGGCCTACGAGCAGTACTTC. The chain links TRBV28 to TRBJ2-7; tentative D call: TRBD2 (6 bases). The CDR3 has 15 residues. V lost 5 bases and J lost 2, with 16 bases in between. Germline CDR1 and CDR2: MDHEN and SYDVKM.

This clonotype was picked up many times. The CDR3 nucleotides are TGTGCCAGCGGTCCCACGGGCTTCCAAGAGACCCAGTACTTC. This gives the protein CASGPTGFQETQYF. The gene calls are TRBV27 and TRBJ2-5; D is unclear. V was pared by 8 bases and J by 1 base, with 14 bases between. The germline CDR1 and CDR2 sequences are MNHEY and SMNVEV (reference sequence). This CDR3 is 14 amino acids long.

The V call is TRBV7-9, the J call TRBJ1-2, with D possibly matching TRBD1 (6 bases). Germline V gene sequence: CDR1 SEHNR, CDR2 FQNEAQ (reference sequence). V lost 4 bases to trimming and J lost 1 base, with 10 bases between them. This CDR3 spans 14 amino acids. The CDR3 protein is CASSSSGVNYGYTF. The CDR3, as DNA: TGTGCCAGCAGCTCCTCAGGGGTTAACTATGGCTACACCTTC.

A few counts support this clonotype. This chain connects TRBV12-3 or TRBV12-4 to TRBJ1-6, with unresolved D. The CDR3 length is 13 residues. V was shortened by 3 bases and J by 9 bases, with 9 bases between the two germline ends. The CDR3 DNA is TGTGCCAGCAGTTTTCGCCTGGGTTCACCCCTCCACTTT. Translating gives CASSFRLGSPLHF.

This sequence joins TRBV2 and TRBJ2-1; TRBD2 matches 7 bases. Germline V CDR1 and CDR2: SNHLY, FYNNEI. CDR3 length: 14 residues. V gave up 6 bases and J gave up 10 bases; unmatched junction bases: 12. The DNA for the CDR3 is TGTGCCAGCAGCGGCGGGGGACTCGCCTACGAGCAGTTCTTC. Amino acid sequence: CASSGGGLAYEQFF.

The V and J genes are TRBV30 and TRBJ2-5; D uncertain. The CDR3 spans 13 residues. CDR1 and CDR2 from the germline V gene are GTSNPN and SVGIG (reference sequence). V was trimmed by 3 bases and J by 5 bases, leaving 13 bases between them. The CDR3 region is CAWRVRYGETQYF. CDR3 sequence (DNA): TGTGCCTGGAGGGTCCGGTACGGCGAGACCCAGTACTTC.

V is TRBV29-1 and J is TRBJ1-2, with 8 bases matching TRBD1. The CDR3 runs 13 residues. After removal of 7 bases from V and 7 bases from J, the junction contained 11 bases not matched to a gene. Germline-derived CDR1 and CDR2 are SQVTM and ANQGSEA. The CDR3 sequence is CSAGTGDGGGYTF. As DNA, the CDR3 is TGCAGCGCGGGGACAGGAGACGGGGGTGGCTACACCTTC.

This sequence joins TRBV20-1 and TRBJ2-3; 9 bases agree with TRBD2. Germline loops: CDR1 DFQATT, CDR2 SNEGSKA (reference sequence). The CDR3 runs 14 residues. The trim removed 6 bases at V and 2 bases at J, leaving 6 bases unmatched. The CDR3 nucleotides read TGCAGTGCCGTCCCTAGCGGGGCCACAGATACGCAGTATTTT. Translation gives CSAVPSGATDTQYF.

The chain employs TRBV20-1 and TRBJ2-5, with D possibly matching TRBD1 (6 bases). The CDR3 covers 12 residues. Germline loops: CDR1 DFQATT, CDR2 SNEGSKA (reference sequence). The chain's CDR3 is CLVRTAWRTQYF. CDR3 in DNA: TGCCTCGTCAGGACAGCCTGGAGGACCCAGTACTTC.

The rearrangement joins TRBV7-2 to TRBJ1-3; 11 bases align to TRBD1. Germline V gives CDR1 SGHTA, CDR2 FQGNSA. The CDR3 runs 17 residues. V lost 3 bases, J lost 4 bases, and 8 bases stayed unmatched. CDR3 loop: CASSFTGTGGTGNTIYF. The CDR3 bases are TGTGCCAGCAGCTTTACCGGGACAGGGGGTACCGGAAACACCATATATTTT.

This chain uses TRBV6-2 or TRBV6-3 with TRBJ2-5; D ambiguous. The V gene lost 2 bases and the J gene lost 2 bases, with 15 bases spanning the gap. CDR3 length equals 16 residues. Looked up from germline, CDR1 is MNHEY and CDR2 is SVGEGT. The CDR3: CASSYRRDKFQETQYF. The CDR3, as DNA: TGTGCCAGCAGTTACCGGCGAGACAAGTTTCAAGAGACCCAGTACTTC.

Note on this clonotype: A much larger clone lies a single base off, so this may be a read error. The CDR3 loop is CASSPRPGQGAQVDGHTF. In nucleotides, the CDR3 is TGTGCCAGCAGCCCACGTCCGGGACAGGGGGCGCAAGTAGATGGCCACACCTTC. This chain links TRBV14 with TRBJ1-2; 12 bases map to TRBD1. The CDR3 sequence is 18 residues long. Looked up from germline, CDR1 is SGHDN and CDR2 is FVKESK.

This sequence joins TRBV7-8 and TRBJ2-5; no definite D call. Germline V gene sequence: CDR1 SGHVS, CDR2 FQNEAQ. V was clipped by 0 bases and J by 2 bases, with 16 bases between them. The CDR3 covers 17 residues. CDR3 sequence (DNA): TGTGCCAGCAGCTTAGCAAAACCGTACGTCCTACAAGAGACCCAGTACTTC. Residues: CASSLAKPYVLQETQYF.

This rearrangement joins TRBV20-1 to TRBJ1-1; D is ambiguous. Trimming took 3 bases from V and 8 from J, leaving 7 bases between them. The CDR3 has 10 amino acids. The germline V gene has CDR1 DFQATT and CDR2 SNEGSKA (reference sequence). CDR3 in amino acids: CSASAVEAFF. The CDR3 DNA reads TGCAGTGCTAGTGCAGTGGAAGCTTTCTTT.

This clonotype was found many times. The J gene is TRBJ1-2, the V gene TRBV18, with D tentatively TRBD1 (5 bases). Germline V CDR1 and CDR2: KGHSH, LQKENI. The CDR3 runs 15 residues. V dropped 3 bases and J dropped 4 bases, with 15 bases sitting between them. DNA of the CDR3: TGTGCCAGCTCACCGCAGGGCAATAAAGGCTATGGCTACACCTTC. Translation: CASSPQGNKGYGYTF.

CDR3 coding DNA: TGTGCCAGCAGTTCCCGGGGGGCGGGGGAAGAGACCCAGTACTTC. Translating gives CASSSRGAGEETQYF. The chain is built from TRBV12-3 or TRBV12-4 and TRBJ2-5, with D tentatively TRBD2 (7 bases). This CDR3 is 15 amino acids long. Trimming cost V 4 bases and J 3 bases, with 15 bases left between them.

This clonotype has ten or more counts. V gene TRBV5-5 combines with J gene TRBJ1-2; a weak D match, TRBD1 (5 bases). Germline V gene lookup returns CDR1 SGHKS and CDR2 YYEKEE (reference sequence). The CDR3 consists of 15 residues. V was pared by 1 base and J by 2 bases, with 12 bases between. CDR3 DNA sequence: TGTGCCAGCAGCTTGCAGACAGATCCGAACTATGGCTACACCTTC. Translated: CASSLQTDPNYGYTF. Looking up the rest from reference TRBV5-5 and TRBJ1-2 gives the full variable domain: DAGVTQSPTHLIKTRGQQVTLRCSPISGHKSVSWYQQVLGQGPQFIFQYYEKEERGRGNFPDRFSARQFPNYSSELNVNALLLGDSALYLCASSLQTDPNYGYTFGSGTRLTVV.

The chain links TRBV5-1 to TRBJ2-1; 8 nucleotides agree with TRBD2. The J segment lost 10 bases and the V segment lost 0 bases, leaving 9 bases of the junction unmatched. Germline CDR1 is SGHRS and CDR2 is YFSETQ. CDR3 size: 15 residues. The CDR3 sequence is CASSLVVAGNREQFF. DNA of the CDR3: TGCGCCAGCAGCTTGGTGGTAGCGGGGAACCGGGAGCAGTTCTTC.

Comment on this clonotype: A single base separates this from a much larger clone, so it may be a read error. The chain links TRBV20-1 to TRBJ2-7; D gene uncertain. The CDR3 runs to 12 residues. Germline-derived CDR1 and CDR2 are DFQATT and SNEGSKA (reference sequence). The V end lost 5 bases, the J end lost 4 bases, and 12 bases lay between the germline ends. The chain's CDR3 is CSAGRLGYEQYF. The CDR3 nucleotides are TGCAGTGCTGGGCGCCTAGGGTACGAGCAGTACTTC.

This clonotype has a count of ten or more. The rearrangement links TRBV18 to TRBJ2-7; 8 bases are shared with TRBD1. V was pared by 4 bases and J by 3 bases, with 2 bases of the junction left unmatched. The germline gives CDR1 KGHSH, CDR2 LQKENI. CDR3 length equals 13 residues. This CDR3 reads CASSRGQGYEQYF. The DNA for the CDR3 is TGTGCCAGCTCACGAGGACAGGGCTACGAGCAGTACTTC.

This chain connects TRBV15 to TRBJ1-4, with D maybe TRBD1 (5 bases). Germline CDR1 reads LNHNV; CDR2 reads YYDKDF (reference sequence). This CDR3 comprises 15 residues. Trimming removed 2 bases from V and 8 bases from J, with 15 bases in between. CDR3: CATSRTPRGGEKLFF. In nucleotides, the CDR3 is TGTGCCACCAGCAGAACACCGAGGGGAGGAGAAAAACTGTTTTTT.

J is TRBJ1-1 and V is TRBV12-3 or TRBV12-4; 7 nucleotides match TRBD1. Trimming took 4 bases from V and 4 from J; bases not matched to a gene: 3. The length of the CDR3 is 13 residues. CDR3 in DNA: TGTGCCAGCAGTTGGGGGACAGTCACTGAAGCTTTCTTT. Its translation is CASSWGTVTEAFF.

The rearrangement links TRBV5-4 to TRBJ2-7; D might be TRBD1 (5 bases). CDR1 and CDR2 from the germline V gene are SGHNT and YYREEE (reference sequence). CDR3 length: 14 amino acids. V lost 6 bases, J lost 4 bases, and 17 bases lay in between. As DNA, the CDR3 is TGTGCCAGCACCCGGGCTTCTGGGGCTTACGAGCAGTACTTC. Its protein product is CASTRASGAYEQYF.

This sequence joins TRBV7-9 and TRBJ2-3, with 10 bases that match TRBD2. This CDR3 is 16 amino acids long. The J segment lost 3 bases and the V segment lost 5 bases, leaving 8 bases of the junction unmatched. CDR1 is SEHNR and CDR2 is FQNEAQ in the germline V gene (reference sequence). CDR3 loop: CASSLTTSGVTDTQYF. In DNA, the CDR3 is TGTGCCAGCAGCCTAACCACTAGCGGGGTAACAGATACGCAGTATTTT.

Many counts were recorded for this clonotype. V usage is TRBV5-1 and J usage is TRBJ2-5; 8 bases match TRBD1. V trimming: 3 bases; J trimming: 1 base; junction bases outside the gene matches: 2. The germline gives CDR1 SGHRS, CDR2 YFSETQ. The CDR3 extends over 14 amino acids. The CDR3 sequence: CASSYGQGQETQYF. CDR3 coding DNA: TGCGCCAGCAGCTATGGACAGGGCCAAGAGACCCAGTACTTC.

To note about this clonotype: The junction departs from germline at one end; a sequencing error may be responsible. This chain connects TRBV27 to TRBJ2-3; D is perhaps TRBD2 (5 bases). The CDR3 runs to 14 residues. Germline V lookup: CDR1 MNHEY, CDR2 SMNVEV (reference sequence). In nucleotides, the CDR3 is TGTGCCAGCAGGTTATCTTCCGGGAAGGATACGCAGTATTTT. Protein sequence: CASRLSSGKDTQYF.

This clonotype has a count of ten or more. The chain recombines TRBV5-1 with TRBJ2-5; 11 bases line up with TRBD2. The CDR3 spans 16 residues. The J segment lost 2 bases and the V segment lost 2 bases, leaving 5 bases of the junction unmatched. Germline V gives CDR1 SGHRS, CDR2 YFSETQ. The chain's CDR3 is CASSLTSGGLQETQYF. As DNA, the CDR3 is TGCGCCAGCAGCTTAACTAGCGGGGGTTTGCAAGAGACCCAGTACTTC. The variable domain in full, completed from reference TRBV5-1 and TRBJ2-5, reads KAGVTQTPRYLIKTRGQQVTLSCSPISGHRSVSWYQQTPGQGLQFLFEYFSETQRNKGNFPGRFSGRQFSNSRSEMNVSTLELGDSALYLCASSLTSGGLQETQYFGPGTRLLVL.

The rearrangement links TRBV20-1 to TRBJ1-2; D unresolved. The CDR3 loop spans 12 amino acids. CDR1 is DFQATT, CDR2 SNEGSKA, per germline (reference sequence). Trimming left V 5 bases short and J 8 bases short, with 15 bases between. The CDR3 is CSAQDRLRGYTF. CDR3 coding DNA: TGCAGTGCTCAAGACCGCCTGAGGGGCTACACCTTC.